These 25 T cell receptor beta chains were sequenced from one sample in a study of T-cell reconstitution after alpha-beta-depleted transplantation in children. Using unique molecular identifiers, the investigators prepared the TCRbeta library. In TCRdb, the PCR reads were re-called with MiXCR into one record per CDR3 protein. The sample holds some 200,000 distinct CDR3 sequences, about 15% seen once. This material consisted of PBMCs from the stem cell graft donor, taken from the stem cell graft. The receptors here all came from a human donor who donated a stem cell graft to a child with acute lymphoblastic leukemia.

V and J are TRBV3-1 and TRBJ1-2, with D possibly matching TRBD1 (6 bases). Germline CDR1 reads LGHDT; CDR2 reads YNNKEL (reference sequence). Trimming cost V 2 bases and J 8 bases, with 18 bases left between them. The CDR3 spans 15 residues. CDR3 residues: CASSQRLGADWGYTF. The CDR3 DNA reads as TGTGCCAGCAGCCAACGTCTGGGGGCAGATTGGGGCTACACCTTC. The full variable domain, completed using reference TRBV3-1 and TRBJ1-2, is DTAVSQTPKYLVTQMGNDKSIKCEQNLGHDTMYWYKQDSKKFLKIMFSYNNKELIINETVPNRFSPKSPDKAHLNLHINSLELGDSAVYFCASSQRLGADWGYTFGSGTRLTVV.

This clonotype was picked up a small number of times. V and J are TRBV11-3 and TRBJ2-1; TRBD2 agrees at 11 bases. Germline assignment: CDR1 SGHNT and CDR2 YENEEA. V lost 6 bases to trimming and J lost 5 bases; unmatched junction nucleotides: 6. The CDR3 contains 15 residues. The DNA of the CDR3 is TGTGCCAGCAGGAAAGGGACTAGCGGCCACAATGAGCAGTTCTTC. Protein: CASRKGTSGHNEQFF.

This clonotype was seen a few times. The chain combines TRBV5-1 with TRBJ1-1; 8 bases line up with TRBD1. This CDR3 has 14 amino acids. Losses at the gene ends were 3 bases for V and 1 base for J; bases not matched to a gene: 2. Germline CDR1 reads SGHRS; CDR2 reads YFSETQ. The CDR3, as DNA: TGCGCCAGCAGCTGGACAGGGCCGAACACTGAAGCTTTCTTT. It codes for CASSWTGPNTEAFF.

The chain uses TRBV3-1 and TRBJ2-7, with 9 bases that match TRBD1. CDR1 and CDR2 (germline): LGHDT, YNNKEL (reference sequence). V was clipped by 7 bases and J by 5 bases; unmatched bases: 6. This CDR3 comprises 13 residues. For the CDR3, the DNA is TGTGCCAGCACCCAGGGGACAGGGAACGAGCAGTACTTC. This codes for CASTQGTGNEQYF.

This clonotype was recorded a few times. The chain is built from TRBV27 and TRBJ1-2; D unresolved. This CDR3 spans 15 amino acids. V was cut by 2 bases and J by 4 bases, with 14 bases left in between. Germline CDR1 is MNHEY and CDR2 is SMNVEV (reference sequence). CDR3 in amino acids: CASSLKSSSRYGYTF. The CDR3 nucleotides read TGTGCCAGCAGTTTAAAGTCCAGCAGTCGCTATGGCTACACCTTC.

At least ten counts were recorded for this clonotype. The CDR3 sequence is CSALDRGRPDTQYF. CDR3 in DNA: TGCAGTGCTTTGGACAGGGGGCGCCCAGATACGCAGTATTTT. The chain employs TRBV20-1 and TRBJ2-3; 11 bases are a match to TRBD1. The germline V gene encodes CDR1 DFQATT and CDR2 SNEGSKA (reference sequence). The CDR3 consists of 14 residues. Trimming cost V 5 bases and J 4 bases; bases outside gene matches: 5.

This clonotype has a count of ten or more. The chain employs TRBV15 and TRBJ1-3; D not certain. Trimming removed 0 bases at V and 4 bases at J, with 19 bases between. The CDR3 loop spans 18 amino acids. The V gene's germline CDR1 is LNHNV and CDR2 YYDKDF (reference sequence). CDR3: CATSRDLKIAGSGNTIYF. The CDR3 nucleotides read TGTGCCACCAGCAGAGATCTTAAAATCGCAGGTTCCGGAAACACCATATATTTT.

The sample holds many counts of this clonotype. V gene TRBV20-1 combines with J gene TRBJ2-1; 14 bases align to TRBD2. Germline CDR1 DFQATT, CDR2 SNEGSKA (reference sequence). CDR3 length equals 18 residues. The V segment lost 6 bases and the J segment 1 base; nucleotides outside the gene matches: 11. The CDR3 DNA is TGCAGTGCGGCCCGGACTAGCGGGAGGTCTAAGTCCTACAATGAGCAGTTCTTC. It encodes CSAARTSGRSKSYNEQFF.

This clonotype was counted many times. The rearrangement links TRBV5-1 to TRBJ1-1, with 9 bases that match TRBD1. The V and J ends lost 0 bases and 4 bases, in that order; junction bases with no gene match: 4. The CDR3 runs 15 residues. Per germline, CDR1 SGHRS and CDR2 YFSETQ. Here the CDR3 reads CASSLVGQGGTEAFF. CDR3 sequence (DNA): TGCGCCAGCAGCTTGGTGGGACAGGGTGGCACTGAAGCTTTCTTT.

This clonotype was found many times. The chain couples TRBV24-1 to TRBJ2-2, with no clear D. Germline assignment: CDR1 KGHDR and CDR2 SFDVKD. V lost 3 bases, J lost 6 bases, and 10 bases lay in between. CDR3 length: 14 amino acids. The CDR3 bases are TGTGCCACCAGTGATGCCGACCGCTCCGGGGAGCTGTTTTTT. Translating it yields CATSDADRSGELFF.

This clonotype was detected many times. The chain employs TRBV11-2 and TRBJ2-3; 8 nucleotides match TRBD2. V was pared by 10 bases and J by 0 bases, with 12 bases of the junction left unmatched. The CDR3 is 16 residues long. Germline V gene sequence: CDR1 SGHAT, CDR2 FQNNGV. The CDR3 region is CATRRGVAGSTDTQYF. The CDR3 DNA follows: TGTGCCACCCGGCGGGGGGTAGCGGGGAGCACAGATACGCAGTATTTT.

In this sample, this clonotype turned up many times. This chain uses TRBV12-3 or TRBV12-4 with TRBJ1-5, with D maybe TRBD1 (5 bases). Between the trimmed V and J ends, which lost 3 bases and 5 bases, there was a span of 14 bases. The length of the CDR3 is 15 residues. This CDR3 reads CASSFGGYKDQPQHF. CDR3 nucleotide sequence: TGTGCCAGCAGTTTCGGGGGGTACAAGGATCAGCCCCAGCATTTT.

In this sample, this clonotype turned up many times. The chain joins TRBV12-3 or TRBV12-4 to TRBJ2-1; D is uncertain. The CDR3 has 11 amino acids. Between the trimmed V and J ends, which lost 8 bases and 7 bases, there was a span of 9 bases. Written as DNA, the CDR3 is TGTGCCAGCTCCGCTATGAATGAGCAGTTCTTC. Amino acids: CASSAMNEQFF.

Note on this clonotype: Being one base from a much bigger clone, this may be a read error. The J gene is TRBJ2-5, the V gene TRBV20-1, with D possibly TRBD1 on 6 matching bases. Between the trimmed V and J ends, which lost 4 bases and 6 bases, there was a span of 12 bases. Germline V gene data show CDR1 as DFQATT and CDR2 as SNEGSKA (reference sequence). This CDR3 has 12 amino acids. In DNA form, the CDR3 reads TGCAGTGCTATGTGGCAGGGGAAGACCCAGTACTTC. Its translation: CSAMWQGKTQYF.

This clonotype has more than one count but fewer than ten. The rearrangement links TRBV4-1 to TRBJ2-1, with D possibly TRBD1 on 5 matching bases. Trimming shortened V by 4 bases and J by 8 bases, and 21 bases separated the two germline ends. Germline CDR1 reads MGHRA; CDR2 reads YSYEKL. The CDR3 totals 16 residues. This chain's CDR3 is CASSPQGPSDDDEQFF. The CDR3 DNA reads TGCGCCAGCAGCCCCCAGGGTCCTTCCGATGACGATGAGCAGTTCTTC.

This clonotype has a count of ten or more. In DNA form, the CDR3 reads TGTGCCAGCAGTTCTTGGGACAGGGGGAACACTGAAGCTTTCTTT. The encoded protein is CASSSWDRGNTEAFF. The chain recombines TRBV12-3 or TRBV12-4 with TRBJ1-1, with 10 bases lining up with TRBD1. The CDR3 has 15 amino acids. V lost 4 bases to trimming and J lost 1 base; unmatched junction nucleotides: 3.

Ten or more counts support this clonotype. V and J are TRBV5-1 and TRBJ1-1; 7 bases agree with TRBD1. The CDR3 has 14 amino acids. From germline, CDR1 is SGHRS and CDR2 YFSETQ. V dropped 1 base and J dropped 7; count of bases not matched to a gene: 7. The CDR3 loop reads CASSLIQGPREAFF. As DNA, the CDR3 is TGCGCCAGCAGCTTGATACAGGGGCCGCGTGAAGCTTTCTTT. Variable domain in full (rest from reference TRBV5-1 and TRBJ1-1): KAGVTQTPRYLIKTRGQQVTLSCSPISGHRSVSWYQQTPGQGLQFLFEYFSETQRNKGNFPGRFSGRQFSNSRSEMNVSTLELGDSALYLCASSLIQGPREAFFGQGTRLTVV.

This clonotype was recorded at least ten times. The chain couples TRBV10-3 to TRBJ2-7; D might be TRBD1 or TRBD2, each matching 5 bases. This CDR3 region has 11 residues. Trimming removed 10 bases at V and 6 bases at J, with 13 bases between. The germline V gene has CDR1 ENHRY and CDR2 SYGVKD. CDR3 nucleotides: TGTGCCACCGGACCGGGGCCCGAGCAGTACTTC. This codes for CATGPGPEQYF.

The chain has TRBV19 and TRBJ2-1; 9 bases agree with TRBD1. V dropped 1 base and J dropped 9; count of bases not matched to a gene: 7. There are 15 residues in the CDR3. CDR1 is LNHDA and CDR2 is SQIVND in the germline V gene (reference sequence). CDR3 region: CASSIGGTGKGEQFF. CDR3 DNA: TGTGCCAGTAGTATAGGGGGGACAGGGAAGGGTGAGCAGTTCTTC. The entire variable domain, with the rest obtained from reference TRBV19 and TRBJ2-1, is as follows: DGGITQSPKYLFRKEGQNVTLSCEQNLNHDAMYWYRQDPGQGLRLIYYSQIVNDFQKGDIAEGYSVSREKKESFPLTVTSAQKNPTAFYLCASSIGGTGKGEQFFGPGTRLTVL.

This clonotype has a count of ten or more. The rearrangement joins TRBV7-9 to TRBJ2-7; D may be TRBD1 (5 bases). The germline V and J ends were trimmed by 2 bases and 3 bases, with 14 bases remaining between them. From germline, CDR1 is SEHNR and CDR2 FQNEAQ (reference sequence). The CDR3 is 15 residues long. CDR3 amino acids: CASSLPQGSVYEQYF. CDR3 DNA: TGTGCCAGCAGCTTACCCCAGGGATCGGTCTACGAGCAGTACTTC.

At least ten counts were recorded for this clonotype. This chain connects TRBV7-7 to TRBJ1-1; tentative D call: TRBD1 (6 bases). The CDR3 has 15 residues. V was pared by 5 bases and J by 0 bases, with 13 bases between. CDR1 is SSHAT and CDR2 is FNYEAQ in the germline V gene (reference sequence). This CDR3 reads CASSPPTGMNTEAFF. CDR3 in DNA: TGTGCCAGCAGCCCCCCGACAGGCATGAACACTGAAGCTTTCTTT.

This clonotype was counted many times. The V call is TRBV10-3, the J call TRBJ2-4; TRBD1 matches at 8 bases. Germline trimming cut 0 bases from V and 4 bases from J; bases unmatched to any gene: 2. The CDR3 is 15 amino acids. Germline assignment: CDR1 ENHRY and CDR2 SYGVKD. DNA for the CDR3: TGTGCCATCAGTGAGTCCCGGGACAGGAAAAACATTCAGTACTTC. This encodes CAISESRDRKNIQYF.

This clonotype was detected many times. This chain uses TRBV5-1 with TRBJ1-1; D uncertain. Between the trimmed V and J ends, which lost 0 bases and 2 bases, there was a span of 8 bases. The germline V gene has CDR1 SGHRS and CDR2 YFSETQ. The CDR3 is made up of 14 amino acids. Written as DNA, the CDR3 is TGCGCCAGCAGCTTGGATCCAGCCAACACTGAAGCTTTCTTT. This sequence encodes CASSLDPANTEAFF.

As regards this clonotype: Possible read error: a much larger clone is one base away. The chain joins TRBV12-3 or TRBV12-4 to TRBJ2-6, with unresolved D. The CDR3 is 15 residues long. The CDR3 here is CASSFLSSWANVLTF. The DNA for the CDR3 is TGTGCCAGCAGTTTTCTGTCCTCTTGGGCCAACGTCCTGACTTTC.

This clonotype has a count of ten or more. The chain combines TRBV24-1 with TRBJ2-1, with 9 positions matching TRBD1. This CDR3 region has 14 residues. Trimming took 3 bases from V and 6 from J; bases not matched to a gene: 2. Germline assignment: CDR1 KGHDR and CDR2 SFDVKD. CDR3 bases: TGTGCCACCAGTGATGCGGGACAGGGCAATGAGCAGTTCTTC. As protein: CATSDAGQGNEQFF.